Here is one T cell receptor beta chain with its context. The source of the sample is a study of shared T cell receptors in the human thymus. The CDR3 runs to 12 residues. V was trimmed by 5 bases and J by 5 bases, leaving 8 bases between them. Germline V CDR1 and CDR2: SGHAT, FQDESV (reference sequence). Profiling relied on immunoSEQ multiplex PCR, and the TCRdb table lists in-frame clones only, not all of them. The sample shows some 700,000 clones, roughly 85% of them seen only once. The same data also contributed to another study, on human thymus T cells. That study reports: Each of the donors was a healthy Finnish infant who was undergoing open corrective cardiac surgery for congenital heart defects. Thymus specimens were resections from corrective heart surgery. It looked as if thymic and blood repertoires used V and J genes in a biased way. Highly overlapping thymic repertoires among unrelated individuals were reported in related research.

The chain is built from TRBV11-1 and TRBJ2-3; the D is unclear. The sequenced sample was thymocytes. The receptor comes from a girl under three years old with a congenital heart defect. The CDR3 DNA sequence: TGTGCCAGCAGCCTAATTCGAGATACGCAGTATTTT. The encoded protein is CASSLIRDTQYF.